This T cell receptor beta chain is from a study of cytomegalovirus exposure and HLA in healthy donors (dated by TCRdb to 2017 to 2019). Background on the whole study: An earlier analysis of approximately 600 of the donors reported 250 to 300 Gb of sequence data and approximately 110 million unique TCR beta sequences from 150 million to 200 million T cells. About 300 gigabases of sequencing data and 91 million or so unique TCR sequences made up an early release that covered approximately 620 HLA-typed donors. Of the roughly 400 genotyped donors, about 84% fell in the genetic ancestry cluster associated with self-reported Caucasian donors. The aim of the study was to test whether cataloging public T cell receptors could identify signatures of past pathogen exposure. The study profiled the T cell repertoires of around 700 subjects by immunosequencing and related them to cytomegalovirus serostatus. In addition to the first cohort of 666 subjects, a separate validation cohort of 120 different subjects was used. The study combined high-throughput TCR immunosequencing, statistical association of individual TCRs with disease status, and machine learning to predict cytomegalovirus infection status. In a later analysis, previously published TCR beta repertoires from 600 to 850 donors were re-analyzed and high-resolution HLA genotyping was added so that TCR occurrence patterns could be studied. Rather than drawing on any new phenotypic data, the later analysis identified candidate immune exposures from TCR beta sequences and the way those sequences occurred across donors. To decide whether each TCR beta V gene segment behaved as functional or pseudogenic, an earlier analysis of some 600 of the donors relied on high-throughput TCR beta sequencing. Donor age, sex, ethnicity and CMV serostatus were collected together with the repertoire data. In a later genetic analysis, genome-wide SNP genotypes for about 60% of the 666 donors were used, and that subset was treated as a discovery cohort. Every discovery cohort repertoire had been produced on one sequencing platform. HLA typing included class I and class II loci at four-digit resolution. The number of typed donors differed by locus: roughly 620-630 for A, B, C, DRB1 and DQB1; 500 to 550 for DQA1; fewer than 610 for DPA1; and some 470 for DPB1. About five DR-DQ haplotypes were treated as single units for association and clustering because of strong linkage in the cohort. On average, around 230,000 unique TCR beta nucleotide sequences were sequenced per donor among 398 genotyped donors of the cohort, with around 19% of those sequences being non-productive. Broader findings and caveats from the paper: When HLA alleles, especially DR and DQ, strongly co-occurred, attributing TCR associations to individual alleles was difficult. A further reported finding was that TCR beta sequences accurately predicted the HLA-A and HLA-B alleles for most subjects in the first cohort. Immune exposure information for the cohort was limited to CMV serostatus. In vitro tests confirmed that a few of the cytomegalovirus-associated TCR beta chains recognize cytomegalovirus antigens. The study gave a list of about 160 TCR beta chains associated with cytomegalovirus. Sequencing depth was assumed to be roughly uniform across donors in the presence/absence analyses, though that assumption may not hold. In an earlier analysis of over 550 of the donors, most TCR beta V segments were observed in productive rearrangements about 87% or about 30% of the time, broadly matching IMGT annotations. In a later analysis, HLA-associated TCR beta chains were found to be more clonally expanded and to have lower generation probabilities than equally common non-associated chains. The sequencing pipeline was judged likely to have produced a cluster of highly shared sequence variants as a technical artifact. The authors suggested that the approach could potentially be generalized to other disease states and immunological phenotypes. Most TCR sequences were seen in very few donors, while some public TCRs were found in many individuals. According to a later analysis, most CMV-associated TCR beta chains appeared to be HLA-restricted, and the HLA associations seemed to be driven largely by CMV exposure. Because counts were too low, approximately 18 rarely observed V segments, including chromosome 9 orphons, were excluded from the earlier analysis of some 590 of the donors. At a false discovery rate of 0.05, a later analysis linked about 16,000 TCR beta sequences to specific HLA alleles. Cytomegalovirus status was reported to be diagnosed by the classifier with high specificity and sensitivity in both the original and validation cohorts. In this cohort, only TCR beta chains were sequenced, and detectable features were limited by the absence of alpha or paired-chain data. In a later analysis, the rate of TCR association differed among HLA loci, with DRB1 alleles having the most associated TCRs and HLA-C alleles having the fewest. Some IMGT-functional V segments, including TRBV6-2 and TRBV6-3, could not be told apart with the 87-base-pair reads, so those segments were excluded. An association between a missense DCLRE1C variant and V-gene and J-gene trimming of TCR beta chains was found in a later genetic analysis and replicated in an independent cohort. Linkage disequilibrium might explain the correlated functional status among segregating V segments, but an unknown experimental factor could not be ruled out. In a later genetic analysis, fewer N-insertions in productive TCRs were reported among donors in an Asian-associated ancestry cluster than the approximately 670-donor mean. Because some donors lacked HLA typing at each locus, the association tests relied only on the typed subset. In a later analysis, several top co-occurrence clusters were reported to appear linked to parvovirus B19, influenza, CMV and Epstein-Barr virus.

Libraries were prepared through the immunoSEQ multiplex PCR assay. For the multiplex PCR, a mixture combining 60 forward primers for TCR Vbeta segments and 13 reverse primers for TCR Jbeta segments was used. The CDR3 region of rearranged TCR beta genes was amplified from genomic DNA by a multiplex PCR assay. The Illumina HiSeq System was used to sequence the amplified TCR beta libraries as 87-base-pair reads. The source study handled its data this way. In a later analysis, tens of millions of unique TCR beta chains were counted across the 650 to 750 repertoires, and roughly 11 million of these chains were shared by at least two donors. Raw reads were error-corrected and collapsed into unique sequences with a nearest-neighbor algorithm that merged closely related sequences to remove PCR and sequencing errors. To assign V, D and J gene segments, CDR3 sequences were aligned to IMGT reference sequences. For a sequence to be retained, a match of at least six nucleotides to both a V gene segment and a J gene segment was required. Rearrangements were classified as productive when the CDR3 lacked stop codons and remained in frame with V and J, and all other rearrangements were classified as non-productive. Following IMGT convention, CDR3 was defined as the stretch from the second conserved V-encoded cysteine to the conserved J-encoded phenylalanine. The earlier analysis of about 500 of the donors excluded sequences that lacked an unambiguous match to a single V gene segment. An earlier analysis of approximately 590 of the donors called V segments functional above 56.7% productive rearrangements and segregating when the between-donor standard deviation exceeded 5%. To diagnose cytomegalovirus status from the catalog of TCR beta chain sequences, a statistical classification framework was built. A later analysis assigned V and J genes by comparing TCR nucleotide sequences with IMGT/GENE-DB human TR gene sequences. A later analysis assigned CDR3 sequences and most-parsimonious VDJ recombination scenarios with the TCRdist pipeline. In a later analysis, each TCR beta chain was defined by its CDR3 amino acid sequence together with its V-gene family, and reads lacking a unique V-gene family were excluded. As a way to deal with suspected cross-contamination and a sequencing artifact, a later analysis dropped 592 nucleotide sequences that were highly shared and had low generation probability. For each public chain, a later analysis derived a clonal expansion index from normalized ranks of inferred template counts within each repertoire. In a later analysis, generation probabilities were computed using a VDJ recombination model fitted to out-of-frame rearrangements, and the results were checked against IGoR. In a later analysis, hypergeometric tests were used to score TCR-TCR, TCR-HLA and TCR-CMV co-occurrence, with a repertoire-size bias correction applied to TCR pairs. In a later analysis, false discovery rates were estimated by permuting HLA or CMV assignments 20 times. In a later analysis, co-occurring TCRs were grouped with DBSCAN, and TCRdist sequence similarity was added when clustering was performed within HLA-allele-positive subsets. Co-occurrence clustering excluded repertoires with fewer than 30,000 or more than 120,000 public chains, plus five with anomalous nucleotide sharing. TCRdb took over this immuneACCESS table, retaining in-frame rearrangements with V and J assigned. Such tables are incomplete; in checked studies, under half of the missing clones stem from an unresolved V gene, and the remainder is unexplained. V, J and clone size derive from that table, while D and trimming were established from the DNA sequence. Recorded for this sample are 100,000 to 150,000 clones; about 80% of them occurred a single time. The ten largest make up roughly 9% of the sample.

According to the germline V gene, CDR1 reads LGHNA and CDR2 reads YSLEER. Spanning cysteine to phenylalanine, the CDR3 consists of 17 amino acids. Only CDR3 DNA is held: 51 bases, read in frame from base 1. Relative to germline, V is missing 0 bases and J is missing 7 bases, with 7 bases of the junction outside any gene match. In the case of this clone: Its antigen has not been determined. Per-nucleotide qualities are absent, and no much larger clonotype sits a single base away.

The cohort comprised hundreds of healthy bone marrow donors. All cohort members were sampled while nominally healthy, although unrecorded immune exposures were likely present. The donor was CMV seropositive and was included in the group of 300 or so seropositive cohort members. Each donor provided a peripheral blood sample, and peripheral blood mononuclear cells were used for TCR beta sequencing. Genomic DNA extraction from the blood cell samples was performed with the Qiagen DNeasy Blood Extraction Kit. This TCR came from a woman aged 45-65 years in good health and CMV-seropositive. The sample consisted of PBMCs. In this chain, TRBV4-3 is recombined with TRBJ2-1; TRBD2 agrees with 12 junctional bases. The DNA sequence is TGCGCCAGCAGCCAAGATCCATCTAGCGGGGGGGGTAATGAGCAGTTCTTC. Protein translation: CASSQDPSSGGGNEQFF.